These 26 T cell receptor beta chains share one sample of origin, sequenced in a study of control samples from healthy donors and cancer patients. Clones were sequenced by immunoSEQ multiplex PCR, and TCRdb holds only the in-frame ones, with some missing. This table holds 120,000 to 150,000 clones, roughly 92% found once. The specimen was blood. These receptors were collected from a man younger than 40 in good health.

This chain uses TRBV7-9 with TRBJ1-4; 7 bases fit TRBD1. CDR3 length equals 15 residues. Germline-derived CDR1 and CDR2 are SEHNR and FQNEAQ (reference sequence). The J segment lost 9 bases and the V segment lost 2 bases, leaving 9 bases of the junction unmatched. CDR3 loop: CASSLRGRGDQKLFF. The CDR3 DNA reads TGTGCCAGCAGCTTAAGGGGCAGGGGGGACCAAAAACTGTTTTTT.

The chain is built from TRBV9 and TRBJ2-7; TRBD2 aligns across 10 bases. CDR1 is SGDLS and CDR2 is YYNGEE in the germline V gene. V shed 0 bases, J shed 9 bases, and the junction held 12 bases outside the gene matches. The CDR3 extends over 16 amino acids. In DNA, the CDR3 is TGTGCCAGCAGCGTAGACAGCAGCGGGAGGGCCGGGGGGCAGTACTTC. Encoded protein: CASSVDSSGRAGGQYF. Full variable domain (missing parts from reference TRBV9 and TRBJ2-7): DSGVTQTPKHLITATGQRVTLRCSPRSGDLSVYWYQQSLDQGLQFLIQYYNGEERAKGNILERFSAQQFPDLHSELNLSSLELGDSALYFCASSVDSSGRAGGQYFGPGTRLTVT.

The gene calls are TRBV19 and TRBJ2-4; possibly TRBD2 for D (5 bases). The V end lost 3 bases, the J end lost 4 bases, and 10 bases lay between the germline ends. Germline V CDR1 and CDR2: LNHDA, SQIVND (reference sequence). The CDR3 runs to 14 residues. The CDR3 DNA sequence: TGTGCCAGTAGTATTAGCGCAGCGAAAAACATTCAGTACTTC. Its protein is CASSISAAKNIQYF.

The chain uses TRBV6-5 and TRBJ2-1; D unresolved. The CDR3 contains 13 residues. Deletions cut 7 bases from V and 1 base from J, with 8 bases between. Germline loops: CDR1 MNHEY, CDR2 SVGAGI. In nucleotides, the CDR3 is TGTGCCAGCACGGAAGGGTCCTACAATGAGCAGTTCTTC. Translated: CASTEGSYNEQFF.

The J gene is TRBJ2-7, the V gene TRBV15; D is possibly TRBD2 (6 bases). The CDR3 consists of 14 residues. Trimming removed 0 bases at V and 1 base at J, with 7 bases between. In germline, CDR1 is LNHNV, CDR2 YYDKDF (reference sequence). The DNA of the CDR3 is TGTGCCACCAGCAGAGATGGGGGGTCCTACGAGCAGTACTTC. This codes for CATSRDGGSYEQYF.

This clone is medium-sized (0.01 to 0.1%) within its sample. The CDR3 DNA is TGTGCCAGCAGGGAGGGACTAGCGGAGGTAAACACCGGGGAGCTGTTTTTT. Residues: CASREGLAEVNTGELFF. V is TRBV7-9 and J is TRBJ2-2, with TRBD2 matching 11 bases. Germline V CDR1 and CDR2: SEHNR, FQNEAQ (reference sequence). Trimming cost V 6 bases and J 2 bases; bases outside gene matches: 8. The CDR3 runs 17 residues.

This chain connects TRBV3-1 (or the pseudogene TRBV3-2) to TRBJ1-2, with TRBD1 identical over 10 bases. V shed 5 bases, J shed 8 bases, and the junction held 5 bases outside the gene matches. The CDR3 is made up of 13 amino acids. CDR1 and CDR2 from the germline V gene are LGHDT and YNNKEL (reference sequence). CDR3 bases: TGTGCCAGCAGCAAGGGACAGGGGCGAGGCTACACCTTC. It codes for CASSKGQGRGYTF.

V is TRBV27 and J is TRBJ1-5; 9 nucleotides align to TRBD1. CDR3 size: 14 residues. V shed 6 bases and J 4 bases; nucleotides not matched to a gene: 4. Looked up from germline, CDR1 is MNHEY and CDR2 is SMNVEV (reference sequence). The CDR3 DNA is TGTGCCAGCAGCCGGGACAGGGAGAATCAGCCCCAGCATTTT. Its protein is CASSRDRENQPQHF.

The genes are TRBV28 and TRBJ2-7; D is ambiguous. Germline CDR1 reads MDHEN; CDR2 reads SYDVKM. Trimming stripped 6 bases from V and 1 base from J, with 10 bases between. The CDR3 contains 13 residues. CDR3 coding DNA: TGTGCCAGCAGATCCAGGAAATCCTACGAGCAGTACTTC. Translated: CASRSRKSYEQYF.

The V call is TRBV11-3, the J call TRBJ2-6, with D tentatively TRBD2 (6 bases). Trimming removed 0 bases from V and 3 bases from J, with 15 bases in between. This CDR3 is built from 18 residues. Germline CDR1 and CDR2: SGHNT and YENEEA. This chain's CDR3 is CASSLELGGAGGANVLTF. CDR3 in DNA: TGTGCCAGCAGCTTAGAACTTGGGGGAGCGGGTGGGGCCAACGTCCTGACTTTC.

This chain links TRBV2 with TRBJ2-7; possibly TRBD2 for D (5 bases). Between the trimmed V and J ends, which lost 4 bases and 1 base, there was a span of 14 bases. Germline-derived CDR1 and CDR2 are SNHLY and FYNNEI. CDR3 length: 15 amino acids. The CDR3 coding sequence is TGTGCCAGCAGTGTCAACGGCAGGACTTCCTACGAGCAGTACTTC. Translation gives CASSVNGRTSYEQYF.

The chain employs TRBV9 and TRBJ2-1; tentatively, D is TRBD1 (6 bases). CDR1 SGDLS and CDR2 YYNGEE come from the germline V gene. Trimming stripped 0 bases from V and 5 bases from J, with 9 bases between. CDR3 length equals 14 residues. The CDR3, as DNA: TGTGCCAGCAGCGTAGGGGGGCTCCACAATGAGCAGTTCTTC. Residues: CASSVGGLHNEQFF.

CDR3 sequence: CATSRDSGRSYEQYF. The CDR3 region has the DNA TGTGCCACCAGCAGAGACAGCGGGAGGTCCTACGAGCAGTACTTC. The V and J genes are TRBV15 and TRBJ2-7; 9 bases line up with TRBD2. CDR1 and CDR2 (germline): LNHNV, YYDKDF (reference sequence). V shed 0 bases and J 1 base; nucleotides not matched to a gene: 1. The CDR3 spans 15 residues.

A single count supports this clone. V and J are TRBV7-9 and TRBJ2-7, with D possibly matching TRBD2 (5 bases). The CDR3 extends over 14 amino acids. Germline assignment: CDR1 SEHNR and CDR2 FQNEAQ (reference sequence). Deletions cut 0 bases from V and 3 bases from J, with 9 bases between. CDR3 in amino acids: CASSLALAFYEQYF. CDR3 nucleotide sequence: TGTGCCAGCAGCTTAGCCCTAGCTTTCTACGAGCAGTACTTC.

This clone was counted a single time. Written as DNA, the CDR3 is TGCGCCAGCAGTGATCCCAGCGGGAGCGGCACCGGGGAGCTGTTTTTT. This sequence encodes CASSDPSGSGTGELFF. The J gene is TRBJ2-2, the V gene TRBV10-2, with 8 bases identical to TRBD2. Germline CDR1 reads WSHSY; CDR2 reads SAAADI. The CDR3 sequence is 16 residues long. Trimming at V came to 3 bases and at J to 4 bases, leaving 7 bases not matched to a gene.

CDR3 loop: CAWSDGQETQYF. CDR3 nucleotide sequence: TGTGCCTGGAGCGATGGACAAGAGACCCAGTACTTC. V usage is TRBV30 and J usage is TRBJ2-5, with D hard to call. The CDR3 is 12 amino acids. V gave up 3 bases and J gave up 2 bases, with 7 bases separating them. Germline lookup yields CDR1 GTSNPN and CDR2 SVGIG (reference sequence).

This chain uses TRBV5-4 with TRBJ2-2; D remains unclear. CDR1 and CDR2 from the germline V gene are SGHNT and YYREEE (reference sequence). The CDR3 sequence is 16 residues long. Trimming left V 0 bases short and J 0 bases short, with 9 bases between. Here the CDR3 DNA reads TGTGCCAGCAGCTTGGTCCCGGGCACGAACACCGGGGAGCTGTTTTTT. Amino acid sequence: CASSLVPGTNTGELFF.

The chain couples TRBV19 to TRBJ1-5; D is perhaps TRBD1 (5 bases). The germline V gene encodes CDR1 LNHDA and CDR2 SQIVND (reference sequence). V lost 4 bases, J lost 5 bases, and 12 bases lay in between. The CDR3 is 14 amino acids. CDR3 sequence reads: CASSTDREYQPQHF. DNA of the CDR3: TGTGCCAGTAGTACCGACAGAGAATATCAGCCCCAGCATTTT. Variable domain in full (rest from reference TRBV19 and TRBJ1-5): DGGITQSPKYLFRKEGQNVTLSCEQNLNHDAMYWYRQDPGQGLRLIYYSQIVNDFQKGDIAEGYSVSREKKESFPLTVTSAQKNPTAFYLCASSTDREYQPQHFGDGTRLSIL.

The chain links TRBV4-3 to TRBJ2-5; 7 bases are a match to TRBD1. V shed 4 bases, J shed 5 bases, and the junction held 10 bases outside the gene matches. This CDR3 contains 15 residues. CDR1 and CDR2 from the germline V gene are LGHNA and YSLEER. CDR3 sequence reads: CASSRTIVQGETQYF. Here the CDR3 DNA reads TGCGCCAGCAGCCGAACAATCGTACAGGGGGAGACCCAGTACTTC.

The chain carries TRBV4-1 and TRBJ1-4, with a tentative D call TRBD1 (6 bases). Germline V gene data show CDR1 as MGHRA and CDR2 as YSYEKL. CDR3 size: 15 residues. The V end was cut by 2 bases, the J end by 3 bases, with 10 bases between. CDR3 amino acids: CASSQLQGPNEKLFF. The CDR3 DNA reads as TGCGCCAGCAGCCAACTACAGGGACCTAATGAAAAACTGTTTTTT.

CDR3 DNA sequence: TGTGCCAGCCGGAGGGACGGAATGTCCTACGAGCAGTACTTC. Translated, it gives CASRRDGMSYEQYF. J is TRBJ2-7 and V is TRBV28, with D tentatively TRBD2 (6 bases). The CDR3 has 14 residues. V shed 8 bases and J shed 1 base, with 15 bases lying between them. Germline V CDR1 and CDR2: MDHEN, SYDVKM. The complete variable domain, with remaining parts taken from reference TRBV28 and TRBJ2-7, reads DVKVTQSSRYLVKRTGEKVFLECVQDMDHENMFWYRQDPGLGLRLIYFSYDVKMKEKGDIPEGYSVSREKKERFSLILESASTNQTSMYLCASRRDGMSYEQYFGPGTRLTVT.

This chain connects TRBV9 to TRBJ2-6, with 10 bases identical to TRBD2. V gave up 4 bases and J gave up 4 bases; unmatched junction bases: 8. Per germline, CDR1 SGDLS and CDR2 YYNGEE. This CDR3 is 17 amino acids long. DNA of the CDR3: TGTGCCAGCAGCTTTAGCGGGAGGCCTTCCGGGGCCAACGTCCTGACTTTC. It translates to CASSFSGRPSGANVLTF.

The J gene is TRBJ1-1, the V gene TRBV2; D is ambiguous. V was shortened by 6 bases and J by 8 bases, with 7 bases between the two germline ends. The CDR3 sequence is 10 residues long. Germline CDR1 reads SNHLY; CDR2 reads FYNNEI. Written as DNA, the CDR3 is TGTGCCAGCAGGGGTTCGGAAGCTTTCTTT. Protein: CASRGSEAFF.

The rearrangement uses TRBV4-3 and TRBJ2-6; D gene unclear. The germline V gene encodes CDR1 LGHNA and CDR2 YSLEER. V lost 0 bases, J lost 0 bases, and 6 bases lay in between. The length of the CDR3 is 16 residues. The CDR3 loop reads CASSQDLSSGANVLTF. The CDR3 nucleotides are TGCGCCAGCAGCCAAGATCTTAGCTCTGGGGCCAACGTCCTGACTTTC.

J is TRBJ2-4 and V is TRBV5-6; D ambiguous. Germline CDR1 reads SGHDT; CDR2 reads YYEEEE. The ends were cut back, 4 bases at V and 6 bases at J, with 23 bases in the middle. The CDR3 runs to 17 residues. The CDR3 nucleotides read TGTGCCAGCAGCAGCTTTAGTTCCAGAACCAGAGGAAACATTCAGTACTTC. Amino acid sequence: CASSSFSSRTRGNIQYF.

The chain couples TRBV7-9 to TRBJ1-4; TRBD1 might be the D (6 bases). V shed 5 bases and J shed 4 bases, with 8 bases lying between them. Germline CDR1 is SEHNR and CDR2 is FQNEAQ (reference sequence). This CDR3 comprises 13 residues. The CDR3 bases are TGTGCCAGCAGCGACAGGATTAATGAAAAACTGTTTTTT. This codes for CASSDRINEKLFF.